This T cell receptor beta chain stems from a study of blood T cell repertoires in COVID-19. Methods used by the authors: Amplifying reference gene primers gave estimates of nucleated cell counts. TCRdb's copy holds only in-frame clones and misses some; the assay was immunoSEQ multiplex PCR. V and J calls and clone size come straight from that table; D and trimming were deduced from the DNA. The repertoire consists of 200,000 to 250,000 clones, with 80% to 90% occurring once and the leading ten covering approximately 3.3%. Enrollees, about 18 to 89 years old, lived in 24 US areas. Clinical history reported by participants formed the basis on which cohorts were assigned. The V gene lost 0 bases and the J gene lost 4 bases, with 15 bases spanning the gap. Germline lookup yields CDR1 MGHRA and CDR2 YSYEKL. The CDR3 consists of 17 residues.

J is TRBJ1-4 and V is TRBV4-1; D ambiguous. The sample was PBMCs or T cells enriched from blood (not recorded which). The origin of this receptor is a woman aged 45-59 years in a cohort exposed to, infected with or recovered from COVID-19 (not recorded which). CDR3: CASSQDQFSLYNEKLFF. CDR3 bases: TGCGCCAGCAGCCAAGACCAATTTTCACTCTATAATGAAAAACTGTTTTTT.